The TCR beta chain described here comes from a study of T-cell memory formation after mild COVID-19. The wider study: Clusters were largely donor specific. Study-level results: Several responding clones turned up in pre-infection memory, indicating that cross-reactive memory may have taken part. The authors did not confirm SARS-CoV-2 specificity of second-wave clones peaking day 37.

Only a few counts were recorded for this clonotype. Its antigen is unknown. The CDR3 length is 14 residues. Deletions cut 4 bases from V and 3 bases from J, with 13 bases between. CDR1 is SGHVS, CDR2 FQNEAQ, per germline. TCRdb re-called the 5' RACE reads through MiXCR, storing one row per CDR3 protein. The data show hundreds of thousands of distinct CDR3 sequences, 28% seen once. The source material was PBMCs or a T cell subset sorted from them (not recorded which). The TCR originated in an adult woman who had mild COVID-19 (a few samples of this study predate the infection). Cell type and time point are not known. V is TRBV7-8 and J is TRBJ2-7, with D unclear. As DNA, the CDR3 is TGTGCCAGCAGCTCTTTAGACCCAGACTACGAGCAGTACTTC. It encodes CASSSLDPDYEQYF.